The 19 T cell receptor beta chains below all came from one sample that was sequenced in a study of cytomegalovirus exposure and HLA in healthy donors. Primers included in the PCR were 60 Vbeta and 13 Jbeta primers. Produced via immunoSEQ multiplex PCR; TCRdb's table is partial and in-frame only. Of 90,000 to 150,000 clones in the sample, around three quarters were seen once. Sequencing used PBMCs. The origin of the receptors is a man between 18 and 29 years old in good health and CMV-seropositive.

As regards this clone: One end of the junction does not line up with germline, which may come from a read error. The rearrangement joins TRBV7-7 to TRBJ2-1, with no clear D. This CDR3 has 13 residues. Germline CDR1 is SSHAT and CDR2 is FNYEAQ (reference sequence). CDR3: CASSLFPYNEQFF. The CDR3 region has the DNA TGTGCTAGCAGCTTATTTCCGTACAATGAGCAGTTCTTC.

V is TRBV6-1 and J is TRBJ1-6; D is undetermined. Trimming cost V 7 bases and J 4 bases, with 11 bases left between them. The CDR3 runs to 14 residues. The germline V gene has CDR1 MNHNS and CDR2 SASEGT. CDR3 sequence: CASTRKPYNSPLHF. Here the CDR3 DNA reads TGTGCCAGCACCAGGAAGCCGTATAATTCACCCCTCCACTTT.

J is TRBJ1-1 and V is TRBV9; 8 positions agree with TRBD1. J was trimmed by 5 bases and V by 0 bases; bases with no gene match: 9. CDR3 size: 16 residues. Germline V gene lookup returns CDR1 SGDLS and CDR2 YYNGEE. The CDR3 DNA follows: TGTGCCAGCAGCGTAGGGGGTTCAGGGGGCGCGACTGAAGCTTTCTTT. Its protein product is CASSVGGSGGATEAFF.

This CDR3 reads CASSETSGIAKNIQYF. CDR3 DNA sequence: TGTGCCAGCAGTGAAACTAGCGGGATAGCCAAAAACATTCAGTACTTC. The V call is TRBV2, the J call TRBJ2-4, with TRBD2 matching over 10 bases. The V gene's germline CDR1 is SNHLY and CDR2 FYNNEI. The J segment lost 0 bases and the V segment lost 2 bases, leaving 1 base of the junction unmatched. The CDR3 covers 16 residues.

In regard to this clone: At one end, the junction sequence differs from germline, possibly due to a read error. The chain carries TRBV11-2 and TRBJ2-6; 7 bases fit TRBD1. Per germline, CDR1 SGHAT and CDR2 FQNNGV. The CDR3 consists of 17 residues. CDR3 loop: CASSRPGQNSGANGLTF. For the CDR3, the DNA is TGTGCCAGCAGCAGACCGGGACAGAACTCTGGGGCCAACGGCCTGACTTTC.

The chain joins TRBV6-1 to TRBJ2-3; TRBD2 matches at 7 bases. Germline V gives CDR1 MNHNS, CDR2 SASEGT. CDR3 length: 13 residues. Trimming cost V 7 bases and J 6 bases; bases outside gene matches: 7. The chain's CDR3 is CASTQSSGDTQYF. In nucleotides, the CDR3 is TGTGCCAGCACCCAGTCTAGCGGTGATACGCAGTATTTT.

The chain carries TRBV19 and TRBJ1-1, with 7 bases fitting TRBD1. CDR1 is LNHDA and CDR2 is SQIVND in the germline V gene (reference sequence). This CDR3 has 14 amino acids. The J segment lost 0 bases and the V segment lost 3 bases, leaving 1 base of the junction unmatched. The CDR3 sequence is CASSIGTVNTEAFF. The CDR3 DNA sequence: TGTGCCAGTAGTATCGGGACAGTGAACACTGAAGCTTTCTTT.

V is TRBV6-6 and J is TRBJ1-5; TRBD1 matches at 11 bases. CDR3 length: 14 amino acids. Germline V gives CDR1 MNHNY, CDR2 SVGAGI (reference sequence). The ends lost 6 bases at V and 7 bases at J; junction bases unmatched: 5. CDR3 coding DNA: TGTGCCAGCAGCTGGGGGACAGGGGGACAGCCCCAGCATTTT. Amino acids: CASSWGTGGQPQHF.

The chain uses TRBV4-1 and TRBJ2-7; maybe TRBD2 (5 bases). The CDR3 totals 16 residues. Trimming left V 1 base short and J 6 bases short, with 19 bases between. CDR1 is MGHRA, CDR2 YSYEKL, per germline. The CDR3 DNA follows: TGCGCCAGCAGCCAAGGGATGAGAGCGTTAGAGGGCGAGCAGTACTTC. This encodes CASSQGMRALEGEQYF.

The CDR3 sequence: CARRDRGGNTIYF. The DNA of the CDR3 is TGTGCCAGACGGGACAGGGGTGGAAACACCATATATTTT. The chain couples TRBV2 to TRBJ1-3; 10 nucleotides line up with TRBD1. The V gene end was trimmed by 9 bases and the J gene end by 3 bases; junction bases not matched to a gene: 2. The CDR3 totals 13 residues. Germline lookup yields CDR1 SNHLY and CDR2 FYNNEI.

The genes are TRBV28 and TRBJ2-1; the D gene is possibly TRBD2 (6 bases). The CDR3 is made up of 15 amino acids. The V and J ends lost 5 bases and 2 bases respectively, with 13 bases between them. In germline, CDR1 is MDHEN, CDR2 SYDVKM. The CDR3 DNA sequence: TGTGCCAGCAGTCCACGCGGGGCTGCCTACAATGAGCAGTTCTTC. It translates to CASSPRGAAYNEQFF.

V gene TRBV28 combines with J gene TRBJ1-5; D is unclear. The CDR3 runs to 15 residues. CDR1 is MDHEN and CDR2 is SYDVKM in the germline V gene. The V and J ends lost 3 bases and 7 bases respectively, with 16 bases between them. CDR3 nucleotides: TGTGCCAGCAGTTTCGAGGGTCGTGGAGGCCAGCCCCAGCATTTT. Its protein product is CASSFEGRGGQPQHF.

The rearrangement links TRBV7-9 to TRBJ1-4; 7 bases line up with TRBD1. The CDR3 spans 16 residues. With V trimmed by 5 bases and J by 7 bases, 13 bases remained unmatched. Germline V gene sequence: CDR1 SEHNR, CDR2 FQNEAQ (reference sequence). CDR3 region: CASSPTVGTDVEKLFF. CDR3 coding DNA: TGTGCCAGCAGCCCGACCGTAGGGACAGACGTTGAAAAACTGTTTTTT.

The genes are TRBV13 and TRBJ2-2; possibly TRBD1 for D (6 bases). Per germline, CDR1 PRHDT and CDR2 FYEKMQ (reference sequence). This CDR3 comprises 15 residues. Trimming pared 4 bases from V and 0 bases from J, leaving 9 bases between. This CDR3 is CASSYGQPNTGELFF. DNA of the CDR3: TGTGCCAGCAGCTACGGACAGCCGAACACCGGGGAGCTGTTTTTT.

This chain joins TRBV9 and TRBJ1-1, with D perhaps TRBD1 (6 bases). The CDR3 is made up of 14 amino acids. Germline values: CDR1 SGDLS, CDR2 YYNGEE. The V end lost 3 bases, the J end lost 4 bases, and 13 bases lay between the germline ends. For the CDR3, the DNA is TGTGCCAGCAGCGAACAGGACAGTCCCACTGAAGCTTTCTTT. Translating gives CASSEQDSPTEAFF.

The J gene is TRBJ2-5, the V gene TRBV29-1, with D maybe TRBD2 (5 bases). Germline V gene sequence: CDR1 SQVTM, CDR2 ANQGSEA. The CDR3 has 12 amino acids. V was cut by 4 bases and J by 0 bases, with 6 bases left in between. The CDR3 DNA reads as TGCAGCGTTGGGGGAGACCAAGAGACCCAGTACTTC. It encodes CSVGGDQETQYF.

The chain is built from TRBV5-1 and TRBJ1-1; 8 bases map to TRBD1. V gave up 5 bases and J gave up 8 bases; unmatched junction bases: 11. In germline, CDR1 is SGHRS, CDR2 YFSETQ. The CDR3 contains 14 residues. DNA for the CDR3: TGCGCCAGCAGGCCCGGGACAGGCTCCCAAGAAGCTTTCTTT. This translates into CASRPGTGSQEAFF.

The chain carries TRBV5-6 and TRBJ1-2, with D unclear. The V end was cut by 3 bases, the J end by 4 bases, with 16 bases between. The CDR3 runs 15 residues. In germline, CDR1 is SGHDT, CDR2 YYEEEE. Here the CDR3 DNA reads TGTGCCAGCAGCTCCCTGGGAGGGAGGGCCTATGGCTACACCTTC. As protein: CASSSLGGRAYGYTF.

The V call is TRBV2, the J call TRBJ1-4; D possibly corresponds to TRBD1 (5 bases). The CDR3 has 16 amino acids. V lost 0 bases to trimming and J lost 6 bases, with 14 bases between them. Germline V gives CDR1 SNHLY, CDR2 FYNNEI. This CDR3 is CASSEAGTGRYEKLFF. The CDR3 DNA follows: TGTGCCAGCAGTGAAGCCGGGACTGGTCGCTATGAAAAACTGTTTTTT.